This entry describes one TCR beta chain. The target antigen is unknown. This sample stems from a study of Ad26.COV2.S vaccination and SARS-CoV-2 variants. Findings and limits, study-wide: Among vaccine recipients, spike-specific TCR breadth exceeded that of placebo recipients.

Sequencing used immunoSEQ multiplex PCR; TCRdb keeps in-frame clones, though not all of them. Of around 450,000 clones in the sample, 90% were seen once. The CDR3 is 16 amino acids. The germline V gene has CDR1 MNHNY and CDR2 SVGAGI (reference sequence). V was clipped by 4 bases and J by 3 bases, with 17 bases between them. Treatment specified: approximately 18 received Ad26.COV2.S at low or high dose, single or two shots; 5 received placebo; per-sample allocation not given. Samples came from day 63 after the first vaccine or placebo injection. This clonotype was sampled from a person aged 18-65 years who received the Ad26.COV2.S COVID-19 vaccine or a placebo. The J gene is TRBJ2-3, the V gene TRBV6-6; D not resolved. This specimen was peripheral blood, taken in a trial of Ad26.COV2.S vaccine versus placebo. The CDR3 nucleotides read TGTGCCAGCAGTTCTCCGGGTCACCGGGCAACAGATACGCAGTATTTT. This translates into CASSSPGHRATDTQYF.